Below are 32 T cell receptor beta chains sequenced from a single sample in a study of cytomegalovirus exposure and HLA in healthy donors. Amplification used 60 Vbeta primers and 13 Jbeta primers. Sequenced by immunoSEQ multiplex PCR; TCRdb stores in-frame clones only, minus some. The table includes about 200,000 clones, 75% to 85% detected once. Source material: PBMCs. The receptor source for this set is a woman aged 40-49 years in good health and CMV-seronegative.

This clone turned up a few times. This sequence joins TRBV27 and TRBJ1-2; TRBD1 matches at 8 bases. The CDR3 extends over 16 amino acids. The trim removed 5 bases at V and 4 bases at J, leaving 12 bases unmatched. The V gene's germline CDR1 is MNHEY and CDR2 SMNVEV (reference sequence). The CDR3 spells CASSPGGLGSVYGYTF. The CDR3 nucleotides read TGTGCCAGCAGTCCAGGGGGCCTCGGCAGTGTCTATGGCTACACCTTC.

The chain carries TRBV13 and TRBJ2-7, with 9 bases lining up with TRBD1. Germline-derived CDR1 and CDR2 are PRHDT and FYEKMQ (reference sequence). The CDR3 has 14 residues. V lost 3 bases, J lost 3 bases, and 3 bases stayed unmatched. CDR3 region: CASSLGQGYYEQYF. CDR3 bases: TGTGCCAGCAGCTTGGGACAGGGATACTACGAGCAGTACTTC.

The gene calls are TRBV4-1 and TRBJ1-1; D uncertain. The ends were cut back, 0 bases at V and 0 bases at J, with 14 bases in the middle. The CDR3 has 17 residues. CDR1 MGHRA and CDR2 YSYEKL come from the germline V gene. The CDR3 coding sequence is TGCGCCAGCAGCCAAGATCTCAACCGGGGTCTGAACACTGAAGCTTTCTTT. Translating gives CASSQDLNRGLNTEAFF.

This clone was observed a few times. This chain links TRBV4-2 with TRBJ2-7; 11 bases are a match to TRBD2. Germline trimming cut 5 bases from V and 2 bases from J; bases unmatched to any gene: 2. This CDR3 has 14 residues. Germline CDR1 reads LGHNA; CDR2 reads YNFKEQ. CDR3 nucleotides: TGTGCCAGCAGCAATAGCGGGAGGGCCTACGAGCAGTACTTC. It specifies CASSNSGRAYEQYF.

The gene calls are TRBV27 and TRBJ1-4, with D perhaps matching TRBD1 (5 bases). This CDR3 has 16 residues. V was pared by 5 bases and J by 7 bases, with 20 bases between. CDR1 MNHEY and CDR2 SMNVEV come from the germline V gene (reference sequence). The CDR3 nucleotides read TGTGCCAGCAGTCCGATATGGGGGGGTGGGGTTGAAAAACTGTTTTTT. This codes for CASSPIWGGGVEKLFF.

The CDR3 DNA reads TGTGCCAGTAGTATTTGGGCTCCTGGCAATCAGCCCCAGCATTTT. Translating it yields CASSIWAPGNQPQHF. This chain links TRBV19 with TRBJ1-5; no firm D call. Germline lookup yields CDR1 LNHDA and CDR2 SQIVND (reference sequence). The V gene lost 3 bases and the J gene lost 2 bases, with 11 bases spanning the gap. The CDR3 is 15 amino acids.

The V gene is TRBV5-1, the J gene TRBJ2-7, with D possibly TRBD1 on 6 matching bases. V lost 3 bases, J lost 3 bases, and 19 bases lay in between. The germline CDR1 and CDR2 sequences are SGHRS and YFSETQ. The CDR3 length is 16 residues. The DNA of the CDR3 is TGCGCCAGCAGCTCTCCCACAGGGACCTCCCGCTACGAGCAGTACTTC. It codes for CASSSPTGTSRYEQYF.

This clone occurred a few times. The gene calls are TRBV9 and TRBJ1-1; D possibly corresponds to TRBD1 (5 bases). CDR1 SGDLS and CDR2 YYNGEE come from the germline V gene. The V end lost 5 bases, the J end lost 1 base, and 9 bases lay between the germline ends. This CDR3 comprises 13 residues. CDR3 loop: CASSPRGNTEAFF. The CDR3 DNA reads TGTGCCAGCAGTCCTAGGGGGAACACTGAAGCTTTCTTT.

In regard to this clone: The same CDR3 can be traced to other DNA sequences in this sample. The J gene is TRBJ1-2, the V gene TRBV10-3; 8 positions match TRBD1. The J segment lost 4 bases and the V segment lost 7 bases, leaving 2 bases of the junction unmatched. Germline lookup yields CDR1 ENHRY and CDR2 SYGVKD. The CDR3 extends over 12 amino acids. CDR3 in amino acids: CAITGTGYGYTF. CDR3 nucleotide sequence: TGTGCCATCACTGGGACAGGCTATGGCTACACCTTC.

The chain combines TRBV11-2 with TRBJ1-2, with TRBD1 matching 7 bases. The junction had 9 bases not matched to a gene; V was cut back by 4 bases and J by 4 bases. The V gene's germline CDR1 is SGHAT and CDR2 FQNNGV. The CDR3 spans 15 residues. The CDR3 DNA is TGTGCCAGCAGCTCCCCCCGACAGGGAGGCTATGGCTACACCTTC. Translated: CASSSPRQGGYGYTF.

This chain connects TRBV7-6 to TRBJ2-3; 7 bases fit TRBD2. The CDR3 is 17 residues long. CDR1 and CDR2 from the germline V gene are SGHVS and FNYEAQ. With V trimmed by 3 bases and J by 7 bases, 16 bases remained unmatched. Here the CDR3 reads CASSFSLLGGSANTQYF. The CDR3, as DNA: TGTGCCAGCAGCTTCTCCCTCCTAGGCGGGAGCGCAAATACGCAGTATTTT.

The count of this clone is one. This chain links TRBV5-6 with TRBJ2-3; D unresolved. The CDR3 loop spans 16 amino acids. V was clipped by 6 bases and J by 1 base, with 18 bases between them. Germline V CDR1 and CDR2: SGHDT, YYEEEE. CDR3 residues: CASTSLVSVGTDTQYF. Here the CDR3 DNA reads TGTGCCAGCACCTCCTTGGTGAGTGTGGGCACAGATACGCAGTATTTT.

This chain uses TRBV30 with TRBJ2-7; 7 nucleotides match TRBD2. V lost 0 bases and J lost 2; bases outside the gene matches: 10. Germline lookup yields CDR1 GTSNPN and CDR2 SVGIG (reference sequence). The CDR3 extends over 16 amino acids. The CDR3 nucleotides read TGTGCCTGGAGTGTACAATGGGCTAGCGGAGCCTACGAGCAGTACTTC. Translated: CAWSVQWASGAYEQYF.

This rearrangement joins TRBV5-1 to TRBJ2-5; TRBD1 aligns across 9 bases. The CDR3 spans 17 residues. After removal of 4 bases from V and 5 bases from J, the junction contained 15 bases not matched to a gene. Per the germline V gene, CDR1 is SGHRS and CDR2 is YFSETQ. The DNA for the CDR3 is TGCGCCAGCAGCCCAGGGACAGGGCGATCGCTCCGTGAGACCCAGTACTTC. Translating it yields CASSPGTGRSLRETQYF.

V is TRBV5-1 and J is TRBJ2-7; 12 bases agree with TRBD1. Trimming cost V 4 bases and J 5 bases; bases outside gene matches: 4. The germline gives CDR1 SGHRS, CDR2 YFSETQ. There are 14 residues in the CDR3. This CDR3 reads CASSAGTGGDEQYF. CDR3 DNA: TGCGCCAGCAGCGCGGGGACAGGGGGCGACGAGCAGTACTTC. Drawing the rest from reference TRBV5-1 and TRBJ2-7, the complete variable domain is KAGVTQTPRYLIKTRGQQVTLSCSPISGHRSVSWYQQTPGQGLQFLFEYFSETQRNKGNFPGRFSGRQFSNSRSEMNVSTLELGDSALYLCASSAGTGGDEQYFGPGTRLTVT.

The count of this clone is one. This chain joins TRBV9 and TRBJ1-1; D gene uncertain. Trimming took 0 bases from V and 10 from J, leaving 28 bases between them. Germline lookup yields CDR1 SGDLS and CDR2 YYNGEE. CDR3 size: 18 residues. As DNA, the CDR3 is TGTGCCAGCAGCGTAGCTCCGACTGGGTCCCCACCCAACTCAGTAGCTTTCTTT. It specifies CASSVAPTGSPPNSVAFF.

The chain links TRBV7-3 to TRBJ2-2; TRBD2 matches 7 bases. The V and J ends lost 5 bases and 1 base, in that order; junction bases with no gene match: 7. Germline V gene sequence: CDR1 SGHTA, CDR2 FQGTGA. The CDR3 has 16 residues. The CDR3 reads CASSPWERGNTGELFF. The CDR3 bases are TGTGCCAGCAGCCCCTGGGAGCGGGGGAACACCGGGGAGCTGTTTTTT.

The chain links TRBV29-1 to TRBJ2-7; 9 bases map to TRBD1. V trimming: 4 bases; J trimming: 2 bases; junction bases outside the gene matches: 3. The CDR3 is 13 residues long. In germline, CDR1 is SQVTM, CDR2 ANQGSEA. CDR3 bases: TGCAGCGTTGCGGGACAGGGTACCTACGAGCAGTACTTC. Translated: CSVAGQGTYEQYF.

The rearrangement links TRBV30 to TRBJ1-3; D possibly corresponds to TRBD1 (6 bases). Germline-derived CDR1 and CDR2 are GTSNPN and SVGIG (reference sequence). Trimming took 0 bases from V and 0 from J, leaving 9 bases between them. This CDR3 is 15 amino acids long. The CDR3 sequence: CAWSVDSSSGNTIYF. In DNA form, the CDR3 reads TGTGCCTGGAGTGTGGACAGTAGCTCTGGAAACACCATATATTTT.

V and J are TRBV6-5 and TRBJ2-1; the match to TRBD2 covers 9 bases. From germline, CDR1 is MNHEY and CDR2 SVGAGI. The CDR3 contains 16 residues. With V trimmed by 4 bases and J by 3 bases, 7 bases remained unmatched. As DNA, the CDR3 is TGTGCCAGCAGTTCCATAGCGGGAGACTTCTACAATGAGCAGTTCTTC. Protein product: CASSSIAGDFYNEQFF.

The rearrangement joins TRBV28 to TRBJ1-5; D unresolved. The CDR3 has 19 residues. V dropped 4 bases and J dropped 2 bases, with 24 bases sitting between them. Germline values: CDR1 MDHEN, CDR2 SYDVKM. The CDR3 is CASSSPPTVLTGGNQPQHF. DNA of the CDR3: TGTGCCAGCAGTTCCCCCCCCACAGTCCTCACCGGGGGCAATCAGCCCCAGCATTTT.

The genes are TRBV5-4 and TRBJ2-7; 8 nucleotides match TRBD1. Germline CDR1 reads SGHNT; CDR2 reads YYREEE (reference sequence). The CDR3 is made up of 14 amino acids. V trimming: 4 bases; J trimming: 6 bases; junction bases outside the gene matches: 9. As DNA, the CDR3 is TGTGCCAGCAGCCTGTGGACAGGGAAAGGCGAGCAGTACTTC. Protein sequence: CASSLWTGKGEQYF.

V and J are TRBV30 and TRBJ2-7, with no clear D. Per germline, CDR1 GTSNPN and CDR2 SVGIG (reference sequence). The V and J ends lost 0 bases and 2 bases respectively, with 8 bases between them. This CDR3 has 13 residues. CDR3 sequence: CAWSVAITYEQYF. CDR3 sequence (DNA): TGTGCCTGGAGTGTAGCTATAACCTACGAGCAGTACTTC.

The sample holds a few counts of this clone. This chain joins TRBV27 and TRBJ1-5; tentatively, D is TRBD1 (6 bases). V was trimmed by 3 bases and J by 0 bases, leaving 9 bases between them. The germline gives CDR1 MNHEY, CDR2 SMNVEV (reference sequence). The CDR3 extends over 15 amino acids. The CDR3 reads CASSLFRGSNQPQHF. CDR3 in DNA: TGTGCCAGCAGTTTGTTCAGGGGTAGCAATCAGCCCCAGCATTTT.

The CDR3 bases are TGTGCCACCAGATTCGGCGGGAGGGGAAAGTGGGGAGAGACCCAGTACTTC. Translating it yields CATRFGGRGKWGETQYF. J is TRBJ2-5 and V is TRBV15; 9 bases line up with TRBD2. CDR1 is LNHNV and CDR2 is YYDKDF in the germline V gene (reference sequence). The V segment lost 6 bases and the J segment 4 bases; nucleotides outside the gene matches: 15. CDR3 length equals 17 residues.

CDR3 coding DNA: TGTGCAGTAGGGGGGGAGTCCCGGTACGAGCAGTACTTC. Amino acids: CAVGGESRYEQYF. The genes are TRBV10-3 and TRBJ2-7, with D maybe TRBD2 (7 bases). CDR3 size: 13 residues. Germline V lookup: CDR1 ENHRY, CDR2 SYGVKD.

The rearrangement uses TRBV29-1 and TRBJ1-5, with TRBD1 identical over 7 bases. Germline V lookup: CDR1 SQVTM, CDR2 ANQGSEA. Trimming cost V 7 bases and J 4 bases; bases outside gene matches: 4. This CDR3 region has 12 residues. In nucleotides, the CDR3 is TGCAGCGCCCAACAGGGGAATCAGCCCCAGCATTTT. Translating it yields CSAQQGNQPQHF.

A word on this clone: The identical CDR3 is also encoded by other nucleotide sequences in the sample. This chain uses TRBV30 with TRBJ1-2, with a tentative D call TRBD1 (5 bases). The germline gives CDR1 GTSNPN, CDR2 SVGIG (reference sequence). This CDR3 has 12 amino acids. Trimming removed 2 bases at V and 7 bases at J, with 11 bases between. The DNA for the CDR3 is TGTGCCTGGAGTTCCAGTAGGGGTGGCTACACCTTC. Amino acids: CAWSSSRGGYTF.

The J gene is TRBJ1-3, the V gene TRBV7-9; TRBD1 matches 8 bases. V gave up 5 bases and J gave up 0 bases; unmatched junction bases: 15. The germline CDR1 and CDR2 sequences are SEHNR and FQNEAQ (reference sequence). The CDR3 covers 19 residues. The CDR3 region has the DNA TGTGCCAGCAGCCTAGGGGCGGCCGGGACAGGCCACTCTGGAAACACCATATATTTT. Translating gives CASSLGAAGTGHSGNTIYF.

The chain carries TRBV5-6 and TRBJ2-2; perhaps TRBD1 as D (5 bases). The CDR3 has 18 amino acids. V lost 0 bases to trimming and J lost 2 bases, with 17 bases between them. Germline V lookup: CDR1 SGHDT, CDR2 YYEEEE. CDR3 sequence (DNA): TGTGCCAGCAGCTTGGAACGGTTGGGCAGGGTTAACACCGGGGAGCTGTTTTTT. Translated, it gives CASSLERLGRVNTGELFF.

The chain combines TRBV9 with TRBJ1-6; possibly TRBD1 for D (5 bases). Trimming removed 0 bases from V and 10 bases from J, with 11 bases in between. CDR3 size: 14 residues. Germline CDR1 and CDR2: SGDLS and YYNGEE. CDR3 residues: CASSVEQGRSPLHF. CDR3 DNA sequence: TGTGCCAGCAGCGTAGAGCAGGGAAGGTCACCCCTCCACTTT.

This chain links TRBV7-8 with TRBJ2-3; 9 bases align to TRBD2. The V and J ends lost 4 bases and 6 bases, in that order; junction bases with no gene match: 14. The CDR3 covers 17 residues. Germline V gene sequence: CDR1 SGHVS, CDR2 FQNEAQ. The CDR3, as DNA: TGTGCCAGCAGCTCGACCGGACTAGCGCTGAGGGCCGATACGCAGTATTTT. Translated, it gives CASSSTGLALRADTQYF.